The entry that follows covers one TCR beta chain sequence. Its antigen is not known. These data belong to a study of lymphopenia after photon versus proton radiotherapy. Broader study findings: Post-nadir diversity loss with photons came from oligoclonal expansion, particularly CD8+ Temra cells.

TCRdb's copy holds only in-frame clones and misses some; the assay was immunoSEQ multiplex PCR. This table has under 70,000 clones, roughly 90% appearing once. V was shortened by 0 bases and J by 3 bases, with 8 bases between the two germline ends. Per germline, CDR1 LGHNA and CDR2 YSLEER. The CDR3 loop spans 14 amino acids. The chain employs TRBV4-3 and TRBJ1-1; the D gene is possibly TRBD1 (5 bases). The receptor's source is a woman aged 40 to 50 with cholangiocarcinoma. The sample in question was peripheral blood, obtained from a patient treated with photon-based radiotherapy. CDR3 amino acids: CASSQDRGDTEAFF. In DNA form, the CDR3 reads TGCGCCAGCAGCCAAGATCGGGGGGACACTGAAGCTTTCTTT.